This T cell receptor beta chain appears in the sequencing data of a study of cytomegalovirus exposure and HLA in healthy donors. PCR was performed using 60 Vbeta and 13 Jbeta primers. Only in-frame clones appear in the TCRdb table, and some are missing; sequencing was by immunoSEQ multiplex PCR. The sample holds about 200,000 clones. The CDR3 is 15 amino acids. Germline-derived CDR1 and CDR2 are SEHNR and FQNEAQ (reference sequence). Details on this clone: One end of the junction fails to match germline, which may point to a read error.

Source material: PBMCs. This clonotype was sampled from a man aged 30 to 45 in good health and CMV-seronegative. The V gene is TRBV7-9, the J gene TRBJ2-7, with D possibly matching TRBD2 (6 bases). The CDR3 loop reads CASSWTLGLSDEQHF. The CDR3 DNA reads as TGTGCCAGCAGCTGGACTTTGGGACTCTCGGACGAGCAGCACTTC.